The 30 T cell receptor beta chains below come from one sample, sequenced in a study of T cell responses to AZD1222 COVID-19 vaccine. The method was immunoSEQ multiplex PCR; TCRdb's version includes in-frame clones alone and lacks a portion of them. The data show about 140,000 clones, and the top ten clones hold roughly 2%. Material: peripheral blood. The receptors derive from an adult in good health.

The chain combines TRBV6-5 with TRBJ2-7, with 9 positions matching TRBD2. This CDR3 region has 14 residues. The V gene end was trimmed by 6 bases and the J gene end by 2 bases; junction bases not matched to a gene: 5. From germline, CDR1 is MNHEY and CDR2 SVGAGI. This CDR3 is CASSPSGGTYEQYF. The CDR3 DNA reads TGTGCCAGCAGCCCCAGCGGGGGGACCTACGAGCAGTACTTC.

This chain links TRBV14 with TRBJ2-1, with 9 bases that match TRBD2. Germline CDR1 is SGHDN and CDR2 is FVKESK. V shed 2 bases and J 0 bases; nucleotides not matched to a gene: 14. CDR3 length equals 20 residues. CDR3 region: CASSQSLGAGGPSSYNEQFF. For the CDR3, the DNA is TGTGCCAGCAGCCAATCCCTGGGCGCGGGGGGGCCCAGCTCCTACAATGAGCAGTTCTTC. The full variable domain, its missing parts supplied by reference TRBV14 and TRBJ2-1, is EAGVTQFPSHSVIEKGQTVTLRCDPISGHDNLYWYRRVMGKEIKFLLHFVKESKQDESGMPNNRFLAERTGGTYSTLKVQPAELEDSGVYFCASSQSLGAGGPSSYNEQFFGPGTRLTVL.

This sequence joins TRBV30 and TRBJ1-3, with 9 positions matching TRBD1. The CDR3 loop spans 15 amino acids. Germline-derived CDR1 and CDR2 are GTSNPN and SVGIG (reference sequence). The junction had 8 bases not matched to a gene; V was cut back by 5 bases and J by 3 bases. The CDR3 loop is CAWGTGMGVGNTIYF. The DNA for the CDR3 is TGTGCCTGGGGGACAGGGATGGGTGTTGGAAACACCATATATTTT.

The CDR3: CASSPLSGGASNEQFF. DNA for the CDR3: TGTGCCAGCTCACCCCTTAGCGGGGGGGCTTCGAATGAGCAGTTCTTC. The chain couples TRBV18 to TRBJ2-1, with 11 positions matching TRBD2. This CDR3 has 16 residues. Germline values: CDR1 KGHSH, CDR2 LQKENI. J was trimmed by 7 bases and V by 3 bases; bases with no gene match: 8.

The chain couples TRBV5-4 to TRBJ2-3; D ambiguous. The CDR3 is made up of 14 amino acids. In germline, CDR1 is SGHNT, CDR2 YYREEE (reference sequence). Deletions cut 0 bases from V and 0 bases from J, with 5 bases between. CDR3 sequence (DNA): TGTGCCAGCAGCTTGGCAATTAGCACAGATACGCAGTATTTT. Translating gives CASSLAISTDTQYF. The complete variable domain, with remaining parts taken from reference TRBV5-4 and TRBJ2-3, reads ETGVTQSPTHLIKTRGQQVTLRCSSQSGHNTVSWYQQALGQGPQFIFQYYREEENGRGNFPPRFSGLQFPNYSSELNVNALELDDSALYLCASSLAISTDTQYFGPGTRLTVL.

This sequence joins TRBV5-4 and TRBJ1-4, with a weak D call TRBD1 (6 bases). Per germline, CDR1 SGHNT and CDR2 YYREEE (reference sequence). The CDR3 loop spans 14 amino acids. Deletions cut 2 bases from V and 7 bases from J, with 12 bases between. CDR3: CASSFGGRGEKLFF. The CDR3 nucleotides are TGTGCCAGCAGCTTCGGGGGGCGCGGTGAAAAACTGTTTTTT.

The V gene is TRBV4-1, the J gene TRBJ1-4, with a tentative D call TRBD1 (6 bases). V was pared by 0 bases and J by 7 bases, with 12 bases between. CDR1 is MGHRA and CDR2 is YSYEKL in the germline V gene. The CDR3 is 15 amino acids. CDR3 loop: CASSQDFRGSEKLFF. In DNA, the CDR3 is TGCGCCAGCAGCCAAGATTTCAGGGGAAGTGAAAAACTGTTTTTT.

V is TRBV2 and J is TRBJ1-4; TRBD1 might be the D (5 bases). Germline CDR1 and CDR2: SNHLY and FYNNEI. V was cut by 7 bases and J by 8 bases, with 14 bases left in between. This CDR3 is built from 13 residues. CDR3 nucleotide sequence: TGTGCCAGCACCAAGGGGTACGAGGAAAAACTGTTTTTT. It codes for CASTKGYEEKLFF.

The genes are TRBV28 and TRBJ2-7; either TRBD1 or TRBD2 may fit D (5 bases each). Per the germline V gene, CDR1 is MDHEN and CDR2 is SYDVKM. Trimming pared 6 bases from V and 2 bases from J, leaving 11 bases between. This CDR3 has 13 amino acids. CDR3 DNA sequence: TGTGCCAGCAGCCGGGGACGACCCTACGAGCAGTACTTC. Its translation: CASSRGRPYEQYF.

The CDR3 coding sequence is TGTGCCAGCAGCTTCTACCAGGGACAGCTGATGAACACTGAAGCTTTCTTT. Its protein is CASSFYQGQLMNTEAFF. The chain uses TRBV13 and TRBJ1-1; 7 positions match TRBD1. CDR1 is PRHDT and CDR2 is FYEKMQ in the germline V gene (reference sequence). V dropped 3 bases and J dropped 0; count of bases not matched to a gene: 10. The CDR3 covers 17 residues.

The chain combines TRBV28 with TRBJ1-3; D gene unclear. The CDR3 extends over 14 amino acids. V was shortened by 6 bases and J by 0 bases, with 9 bases between the two germline ends. Germline V lookup: CDR1 MDHEN, CDR2 SYDVKM. CDR3 sequence: CASSPSRSGNTIYF. In DNA form, the CDR3 reads TGTGCCAGCAGCCCGTCTCGCTCTGGAAACACCATATATTTT.

The genes are TRBV13 and TRBJ1-3, with D possibly being TRBD1 (6 bases). V lost 6 bases to trimming and J lost 0 bases, with 12 bases between them. This CDR3 comprises 15 residues. Germline lookup yields CDR1 PRHDT and CDR2 FYEKMQ (reference sequence). Here the CDR3 reads CASSKDRNSGNTIYF. For the CDR3, the DNA is TGTGCCAGCAGTAAAGACAGGAACTCTGGAAACACCATATATTTT.

V and J are TRBV7-2 and TRBJ2-7; D ambiguous. V lost 2 bases to trimming and J lost 6 bases, with 20 bases between them. CDR3 size: 16 residues. Germline V lookup: CDR1 SGHTA, CDR2 FQGNSA. The CDR3 here is CASSLIPLQVSGEQYF. The CDR3 bases are TGTGCCAGCAGCTTAATCCCTCTTCAAGTCTCGGGCGAGCAGTACTTC.

The V gene is TRBV7-9, the J gene TRBJ1-2, with TRBD1 matching over 7 bases. Germline CDR1 is SEHNR and CDR2 is FQNEAQ (reference sequence). V shed 1 base, J shed 4 bases, and the junction held 3 bases outside the gene matches. The CDR3 spans 14 residues. CDR3 DNA: TGTGCCAGCAGCTTAGGACAGGGCGTCTATGGCTACACCTTC. Amino acids: CASSLGQGVYGYTF.

The CDR3 bases are TGCAGCACTCGGGAGGGTTTAACTGAAGCTTTCTTT. Translated, it gives CSTREGLTEAFF. The chain employs TRBV29-1 and TRBJ1-1; no clear D. Germline CDR1 reads SQVTM; CDR2 reads ANQGSEA. The CDR3 is 12 amino acids. Deletions cut 8 bases from V and 5 bases from J, with 15 bases between.

In regard to this clone: One end of the junction does not line up with germline, which may come from a read error. The rearrangement links TRBV4-1 to TRBJ2-5, with TRBD1 identical over 8 bases. Germline V CDR1 and CDR2: MGHRA, YSYEKL. The CDR3 runs 17 residues. CDR3 loop: CASRQDLDRVRQETQYF. The CDR3 nucleotides are TGCGCCAGCAGACAAGATCTGGACAGGGTGAGGCAAGAGACCCAGTACTTC.

Concerning this clone itself: This CDR3 is also generated by other DNA sequences in the sample. The chain employs TRBV18 and TRBJ1-5; D remains unclear. Germline V gene lookup returns CDR1 KGHSH and CDR2 LQKENI. The length of the CDR3 is 14 residues. Trimming took 3 bases from V and 0 from J, leaving 6 bases between them. This CDR3 reads CASSPGNSNQPQHF. The CDR3 coding sequence is TGTGCCAGCTCACCCGGCAATAGCAATCAGCCCCAGCATTTT.

This chain joins TRBV3-1 (or the pseudogene TRBV3-2) and TRBJ2-2; D perhaps matches TRBD1 (6 bases). This CDR3 has 18 residues. Trimming cost V 1 base and J 0 bases, with 15 bases left between them. Germline loops: CDR1 LGHDT, CDR2 YNNKEL (reference sequence). The CDR3 coding sequence is TGTGCCAGCAGCCAAGGGACAGCAAGTTTCGCGAACACCGGGGAGCTGTTTTTT. Amino acids: CASSQGTASFANTGELFF.

The J gene is TRBJ1-3, the V gene TRBV9; 7 positions match TRBD1. Losses at the gene ends were 5 bases for V and 4 bases for J; bases not matched to a gene: 6. The CDR3 runs 14 residues. Germline V gene lookup returns CDR1 SGDLS and CDR2 YYNGEE. In nucleotides, the CDR3 is TGTGCCAGCAGGCCTGGGACAGTCGGAAACACCATATATTTT. Protein product: CASRPGTVGNTIYF.

A note on this clone: At one of its ends the junction is not consistent with the germline gene, which may arise from a read error. This chain links TRBV7-9 with TRBJ2-7, with D maybe TRBD1 (6 bases). The CDR3 runs to 12 residues. The germline V gene encodes CDR1 SEHNR and CDR2 FQNEAQ (reference sequence). The CDR3 DNA sequence: TGTGCCAGCAGCCGACAGGCAAATAACCCCACATTC. Amino acid sequence: CASSRQANNPTF.

This chain uses TRBV2 with TRBJ2-7, with D possibly TRBD1 on 6 matching bases. Trimming shortened V by 7 bases and J by 0 bases, and 13 bases separated the two germline ends. The CDR3 totals 14 residues. CDR1 and CDR2 (germline): SNHLY, FYNNEI. CDR3 coding DNA: TGTGCCAGCAACGACAGGACTCCCTCCTACGAGCAGTACTTC. Translated: CASNDRTPSYEQYF. The whole variable domain, remainder taken from reference TRBV2 and TRBJ2-7, is EPEVTQTPSHQVTQMGQEVILRCVPISNHLYFYWYRQILGQKVEFLVSFYNNEISEKSEIFDDQFSVERPDGSNFTLKIRSTKLEDSAMYFCASNDRTPSYEQYFGPGTRLTVT.

This chain connects TRBV30 to TRBJ2-6, with D maybe TRBD1 (5 bases). The length of the CDR3 is 17 residues. The V end was cut by 0 bases, the J end by 1 base, with 13 bases between. Germline lookup yields CDR1 GTSNPN and CDR2 SVGIG (reference sequence). The CDR3 loop is CAWSVVQGTSGANVLTF. The CDR3 nucleotides are TGTGCCTGGAGTGTAGTCCAGGGAACTTCTGGGGCCAACGTCCTGACTTTC.

The chain employs TRBV7-2 and TRBJ1-5; D remains unclear. Trimming removed 2 bases at V and 5 bases at J, with 7 bases between. This CDR3 region has 13 residues. Per germline, CDR1 SGHTA and CDR2 FQGNSA. CDR3 coding DNA: TGTGCCAGCAGCTTATACGGAGATCAGCCCCAGCATTTT. This codes for CASSLYGDQPQHF. The whole variable domain, remainder taken from reference TRBV7-2 and TRBJ1-5, is GAGVSQSPSNKVTEKGKDVELRCDPISGHTALYWYRQSLGQGLEFLIYFQGNSAPDKSGLPSDRFSAERTGGSVSTLTIQRTQQEDSAVYLCASSLYGDQPQHFGDGTRLSIL.

V and J are TRBV7-2 and TRBJ1-5; perhaps TRBD1 as D (5 bases). Germline CDR1 reads SGHTA; CDR2 reads FQGNSA. CDR3 length: 14 residues. The V end lost 2 bases, the J end lost 8 bases, and 13 bases lay between the germline ends. The CDR3 DNA follows: TGTGCCAGCAGCTTAACGGGGGTTGGGGAGCCCCAGCATTTT. Translating gives CASSLTGVGEPQHF. Together with reference TRBV7-2 and TRBJ1-5, the CDR3 gives the full variable domain: GAGVSQSPSNKVTEKGKDVELRCDPISGHTALYWYRQSLGQGLEFLIYFQGNSAPDKSGLPSDRFSAERTGGSVSTLTIQRTQQEDSAVYLCASSLTGVGEPQHFGDGTRLSIL.

The chain joins TRBV5-1 to TRBJ2-1; TRBD1 matches at 12 bases. This CDR3 is built from 15 residues. In germline, CDR1 is SGHRS, CDR2 YFSETQ. After removal of 4 bases from V and 8 bases from J, the junction contained 7 bases not matched to a gene. The CDR3, as DNA: TGCGCCAGCAGCCGCCAGGGACAGGGGGCCGATGAGCAGTTCTTC. Amino acid sequence: CASSRQGQGADEQFF.

The V and J genes are TRBV20-1 and TRBJ1-5, with D hard to call. Germline V gives CDR1 DFQATT, CDR2 SNEGSKA (reference sequence). Trimming removed 3 bases from V and 4 bases from J, with 10 bases in between. CDR3 length equals 13 residues. In DNA, the CDR3 is TGCAGTGCTAGTGCCCGGGAAAATCAGCCCCAGCATTTT. It is translated as CSASARENQPQHF.

This chain uses TRBV9 with TRBJ2-1, with D maybe TRBD1 (8 bases). Trimming stripped 4 bases from V and 1 base from J, with 12 bases between. The CDR3 is 15 amino acids. The germline CDR1 and CDR2 sequences are SGDLS and YYNGEE. CDR3 in DNA: TGTGCCAGCAGCACACAGGGGGGGTCCTACAATGAGCAGTTCTTC. It encodes CASSTQGGSYNEQFF.

The chain recombines TRBV5-1 with TRBJ2-3; D gene uncertain. The CDR3 runs 17 residues. V lost 0 bases and J lost 0, with 14 bases in between. Looked up from germline, CDR1 is SGHRS and CDR2 is YFSETQ. The CDR3 DNA follows: TGCGCCAGCAGCTTGGGTTGGGCAGAGACTAGCACAGATACGCAGTATTTT. This codes for CASSLGWAETSTDTQYF.

J is TRBJ2-1 and V is TRBV7-2; TRBD2 agrees at 10 bases. The CDR3 is 17 residues long. Germline V gene sequence: CDR1 SGHTA, CDR2 FQGNSA. V dropped 2 bases and J dropped 6; count of bases not matched to a gene: 10. The CDR3 DNA follows: TGTGCCAGCAGCTTAATAGCTAGCGGGGGCCCATCCAATGAGCAGTTCTTC. It codes for CASSLIASGGPSNEQFF.

V usage is TRBV7-3 and J usage is TRBJ1-3; 7 positions match TRBD1. Germline V gene sequence: CDR1 SGHTA, CDR2 FQGTGA. CDR3 length: 18 residues. V lost 5 bases and J lost 2; bases outside the gene matches: 15. The CDR3 sequence is CASSPNIQGGMAGNTIYF. CDR3 sequence (DNA): TGTGCCAGCAGCCCCAATATCCAGGGGGGAATGGCTGGAAACACCATATATTTT.